The sequence of this T cell receptor beta chain was determined in a study of blood T cell repertoires in COVID-19. Across the whole study: From T cells, B-cell-depleted T cells, or PBMCs came the material, which was cDNA or gDNA.

The CDR3 has 15 amino acids. Germline CDR1 is SGDLS and CDR2 is YYNGEE. V lost 0 bases, J lost 4 bases, and 13 bases lay in between. Profiled with immunoSEQ multiplex PCR; TCRdb holds only in-frame clones, not every one. Seen here are 95,000 to 150,000 clones, about four fifths observed once, and the top ten hold 16%. This sequence was found in a man aged 60 to 69 with active or convalescent COVID-19. The sequencing sample was made of peripheral blood. The chain couples TRBV9 to TRBJ1-1, with D perhaps TRBD1 (6 bases). For the CDR3, the DNA is TGTGCCAGCAGCGTAGGGGTTACAGGGAGCACTGAAGCTTTCTTT. Translating gives CASSVGVTGSTEAFF.